Each of the 32 T cell receptor beta chains below was sequenced from the same sample in a study of blood T cell repertoires in COVID-19 (dated by TCRdb to 2018 to 2021). Library creation used the immunoSEQ multiplex PCR assay. The clones in this table, taken by TCRdb from immuneACCESS, are in-frame only. Not every clone is retained; where verified, under half of the shortfall comes from an unresolved V gene, and the cause of the rest is unknown. Within this sample are 340,000 or so clones, with more than 70% of them counted one time only. The ten largest clones take up 2.5% to 3% of the sample. Sequences were obtained from peripheral blood. These receptors were obtained from a man younger than 40 with active or convalescent COVID-19.

This clone showed up just once. The chain joins TRBV6-5 to TRBJ1-1; D is possibly TRBD1 (6 bases). The germline CDR1 and CDR2 sequences are MNHEY and SVGAGI. V lost 8 bases and J lost 6, with 16 bases in between. The CDR3 has 13 residues. CDR3 nucleotides: TGTGCCAGCGCGCTACAGGGCGTCGCTGAAGCTTTCTTT. It codes for CASALQGVAEAFF.

This chain links TRBV28 with TRBJ2-6; D gene unclear. CDR3 length: 14 amino acids. The germline V gene encodes CDR1 MDHEN and CDR2 SYDVKM. V shed 4 bases and J shed 0 bases, with 4 bases lying between them. For the CDR3, the DNA is TGTGCCAGCAGTTGGAGCTCTGGGGCCAACGTCCTGACTTTC. Translated: CASSWSSGANVLTF. The variable domain in full, with the rest retrieved from reference TRBV28 and TRBJ2-6, is DVKVTQSSRYLVKRTGEKVFLECVQDMDHENMFWYRQDPGLGLRLIYFSYDVKMKEKGDIPEGYSVSREKKERFSLILESASTNQTSMYLCASSWSSGANVLTFGAGSRLTVL.

This chain joins TRBV11-2 and TRBJ2-7; the D gene is possibly TRBD2 (5 bases). This CDR3 contains 15 residues. V gave up 2 bases and J gave up 7 bases, with 18 bases separating them. Looked up from germline, CDR1 is SGHAT and CDR2 is FQNNGV. The CDR3 is CASSLLPGATGEQYF. CDR3 nucleotides: TGTGCCAGCAGCTTATTGCCGGGCGCTACGGGGGAGCAGTACTTC.

This chain joins TRBV24-1 and TRBJ2-3; 11 bases are shared with TRBD2. V was clipped by 1 base and J by 1 base; unmatched bases: 0. Germline V gene sequence: CDR1 KGHDR, CDR2 SFDVKD. CDR3 length equals 16 residues. CDR3 DNA: TGTGCCACCAGTGATTTACTAGCGGGGGGCACAGATACGCAGTATTTT. Translation: CATSDLLAGGTDTQYF.

The V call is TRBV7-9, the J call TRBJ2-1, with a tentative D call TRBD1 (5 bases). Germline V CDR1 and CDR2: SEHNR, FQNEAQ (reference sequence). Trimming took off 2 bases at V and 11 bases at J, with 13 bases between the two ends. CDR3 length: 13 residues. The CDR3 protein is CASSLMSRGQQFF. The CDR3 nucleotides read TGTGCCAGCAGCTTAATGAGTAGGGGTCAGCAGTTCTTC.

V usage is TRBV6-5 and J usage is TRBJ2-5; the match to TRBD2 covers 10 bases. With 6 bases clipped from V and 5 bases from J, the junction kept 6 bases outside the gene matches. CDR3 length: 14 amino acids. In germline, CDR1 is MNHEY, CDR2 SVGAGI. The CDR3 loop is CASRAGGRAETQYF. In nucleotides, the CDR3 is TGTGCCAGCAGAGCGGGAGGGCGGGCGGAGACCCAGTACTTC.

This clone was detected only once. The V gene is TRBV6-4, the J gene TRBJ1-6; maybe TRBD1 (6 bases). The CDR3 covers 16 residues. Germline V gene data show CDR1 as MRHNA and CDR2 as SNTAGT. Trimming cost V 9 bases and J 7 bases, with 22 bases left between them. CDR3 bases: TGTGCCAGACGAGAGAACAGGGAAACCCTCAATTCACCCCTCCACTTT. It is translated as CARRENRETLNSPLHF.

This rearrangement joins TRBV7-2 to TRBJ2-1; D is possibly TRBD2 (6 bases). CDR3 length equals 15 residues. V lost 5 bases to trimming and J lost 1 base, with 12 bases between them. In germline, CDR1 is SGHTA, CDR2 FQGNSA. CDR3 sequence: CASSPEAGSYNEQFF. The CDR3, as DNA: TGTGCCAGCAGCCCAGAGGCGGGGTCCTACAATGAGCAGTTCTTC.

V gene TRBV9 combines with J gene TRBJ1-1; no clear D gene. V was shortened by 0 bases and J by 0 bases, with 12 bases between the two germline ends. CDR3 size: 16 residues. The germline V gene encodes CDR1 SGDLS and CDR2 YYNGEE. The CDR3 spells CASSVGGGGLNTEAFF. The CDR3 DNA reads TGTGCCAGCAGCGTAGGTGGTGGCGGGTTGAACACTGAAGCTTTCTTT.

The gene calls are TRBV4-1 and TRBJ2-1; 10 nucleotides agree with TRBD2. The junction had 8 bases not matched to a gene; V was cut back by 5 bases and J by 4 bases. The CDR3 loop spans 16 amino acids. Germline V CDR1 and CDR2: MGHRA, YSYEKL. DNA of the CDR3: TGCGCCAGCAGCTCTCTAGCGGGGGTCTTTTACAATGAGCAGTTCTTC. It is translated as CASSSLAGVFYNEQFF.

The V and J genes are TRBV15 and TRBJ2-1, with a tentative D call TRBD2 (6 bases). V shed 0 bases and J shed 4 bases, with 16 bases lying between them. The CDR3 loop spans 17 amino acids. Germline V gene sequence: CDR1 LNHNV, CDR2 YYDKDF (reference sequence). In DNA form, the CDR3 reads TGTGCCACCAGCAGAGATCACGGAGGGCTCGGGTACAATGAGCAGTTCTTC. The encoded protein is CATSRDHGGLGYNEQFF.

The chain has TRBV19 and TRBJ1-3; tentatively, D is TRBD1 (6 bases). The V gene's germline CDR1 is LNHDA and CDR2 SQIVND (reference sequence). CDR3 length: 13 amino acids. CDR3 protein: CSGQINSGNTIYF. CDR3 bases: TGTAGCGGACAGATTAACTCTGGAAACACCATATATTTT.

This rearrangement joins TRBV25-1 to TRBJ2-1; the D gene is possibly TRBD1 (5 bases). The ends were cut back, 2 bases at V and 7 bases at J, with 18 bases in the middle. This CDR3 region has 16 residues. The V gene's germline CDR1 is MGHDK and CDR2 SYGVNS. The CDR3 DNA reads as TGTGCCAGCAGTGAAACTGGCAAAGGGGATTGGAATGAGCAGTTCTTC. Translated, it gives CASSETGKGDWNEQFF.

The V call is TRBV4-1, the J call TRBJ1-2; maybe TRBD1 (6 bases). This CDR3 contains 17 residues. Looked up from germline, CDR1 is MGHRA and CDR2 is YSYEKL. Between the trimmed V and J ends, which lost 4 bases and 2 bases, there was a span of 20 bases. This chain's CDR3 is CASSLGQSVPMNYGYTF. CDR3 in DNA: TGCGCCAGCAGCCTCGGACAGTCCGTCCCCATGAACTATGGCTACACCTTC.

The V call is TRBV20-1, the J call TRBJ1-6; TRBD1 matches 7 bases. J gave up 7 bases and V 3 bases, and 9 bases lay outside the gene matches. CDR1 DFQATT and CDR2 SNEGSKA come from the germline V gene (reference sequence). The CDR3 has 15 residues. CDR3 DNA: TGCAGTGCTAGTGGTCCGACAGGGAGGAATTCACCCCTCCACTTT. Protein sequence: CSASGPTGRNSPLHF.

The genes are TRBV27 and TRBJ1-2; 12 nucleotides line up with TRBD1. V gave up 8 bases and J gave up 4 bases; unmatched junction bases: 23. The CDR3 covers 20 residues. Germline V gene sequence: CDR1 MNHEY, CDR2 SMNVEV (reference sequence). The CDR3 nucleotides read TGTGCCAGCTCACTACGTCCCGGGACAGGGGGCGGCCTTCCCTTCTATGGCTACACCTTC. It codes for CASSLRPGTGGGLPFYGYTF.

The chain is built from TRBV7-9 and TRBJ2-1; 7 bases are a match to TRBD1. The trim removed 5 bases at V and 5 bases at J, leaving 18 bases unmatched. The CDR3 has 18 residues. Germline assignment: CDR1 SEHNR and CDR2 FQNEAQ (reference sequence). CDR3 in amino acids: CASSRYTGVGALDNEQFF. In nucleotides, the CDR3 is TGTGCCAGCAGCCGATACACAGGGGTTGGGGCATTAGACAATGAGCAGTTCTTC. The complete variable domain, with remaining parts taken from reference TRBV7-9 and TRBJ2-1, reads DTGVSQNPRHKITKRGQNVTFRCDPISEHNRLYWYRQTLGQGPEFLTYFQNEAQLEKSRLLSDRFSAERPKGSFSTLEIQRTEQGDSAMYLCASSRYTGVGALDNEQFFGPGTRLTVL.

This clone appeared a single time. The genes are TRBV2 and TRBJ1-5, with a possible D match to TRBD1 (5 bases). The germline CDR1 and CDR2 sequences are SNHLY and FYNNEI. The CDR3 extends over 14 amino acids. The V end lost 2 bases, the J end lost 6 bases, and 11 bases lay between the germline ends. The CDR3 loop is CASSERGITQPQHF. The CDR3 nucleotides are TGTGCCAGCAGTGAACGGGGGATCACTCAGCCCCAGCATTTT.

The V and J genes are TRBV11-2 and TRBJ2-7; weak D call: TRBD2 (6 bases). The germline V gene has CDR1 SGHAT and CDR2 FQNNGV. Trimming took 5 bases from V and 3 from J, leaving 14 bases between them. The CDR3 contains 14 residues. The DNA for the CDR3 is TGTGCCAGCAGCGCCAACGTCGGGGGCTACGAGCAGTACTTC. Translation gives CASSANVGGYEQYF.

J is TRBJ2-2 and V is TRBV24-1, with 9 positions matching TRBD1. J gave up 3 bases and V 8 bases, and 9 bases lay outside the gene matches. Germline V lookup: CDR1 KGHDR, CDR2 SFDVKD. This CDR3 is built from 16 residues. For the CDR3, the DNA is TGTGCCACCAAGCCTGCGGGACAGGGTGACACCGGGGAGCTGTTTTTT. Translation: CATKPAGQGDTGELFF.

The chain recombines TRBV6-5 with TRBJ1-2; 7 nucleotides line up with TRBD1. The CDR3 is 14 residues long. Losses at the gene ends were 6 bases for V and 0 bases for J; bases not matched to a gene: 4. The germline CDR1 and CDR2 sequences are MNHEY and SVGAGI. The CDR3 is CASSAGTANYGYTF. As DNA, the CDR3 is TGTGCCAGCAGCGCTGGGACAGCTAACTATGGCTACACCTTC.

As for this clone: Other nucleotide sequences in the sample specify the same CDR3. The chain is built from TRBV6-1 and TRBJ1-3; no definite D call. Trimming removed 1 base at V and 3 bases at J, with 7 bases between. The CDR3 runs to 14 residues. CDR1 is MNHNS and CDR2 is SASEGT in the germline V gene. The CDR3 protein is CASSEGGFGNTIYF. Here the CDR3 DNA reads TGTGCCAGCAGTGAAGGCGGGTTTGGAAACACCATATATTTT.

This clone was seen ten or more times. Other DNA sequences in this sample translate to the same CDR3. The V gene is TRBV4-1, the J gene TRBJ2-7; 11 nucleotides line up with TRBD2. CDR3 size: 16 residues. CDR1 MGHRA and CDR2 YSYEKL come from the germline V gene. J was trimmed by 3 bases and V by 0 bases; bases with no gene match: 4. The CDR3 loop reads CASSQEGLAGGYEQYF. In DNA form, the CDR3 reads TGCGCCAGCAGCCAAGAAGGGCTAGCGGGAGGCTACGAGCAGTACTTC.

The chain links TRBV7-3 to TRBJ2-1; D is possibly TRBD2 (6 bases). V was cut by 1 base and J by 5 bases, with 12 bases left in between. The germline CDR1 and CDR2 sequences are SGHTA and FQGTGA. The CDR3 is made up of 15 amino acids. CDR3 DNA sequence: TGTGCCAGCAGCTTAAATTTAGCGGCAGACAATGAGCAGTTCTTC. Translated: CASSLNLAADNEQFF.

This sequence joins TRBV30 and TRBJ1-4; 10 nucleotides align to TRBD1. The CDR3 has 14 residues. Germline V gene data show CDR1 as GTSNPN and CDR2 as SVGIG (reference sequence). V shed 4 bases, J shed 7 bases, and the junction held 6 bases outside the gene matches. This chain's CDR3 is CAWNPTGGPEKLFF. The CDR3 DNA follows: TGTGCCTGGAACCCGACAGGGGGCCCTGAAAAACTGTTTTTT.

V gene TRBV29-1 combines with J gene TRBJ1-1; 8 bases map to TRBD1. V lost 5 bases, J lost 8 bases, and 16 bases stayed unmatched. Germline loops: CDR1 SQVTM, CDR2 ANQGSEA. CDR3 size: 15 residues. The CDR3 bases are TGCAGCGTTTGGGACAGGCTGTCCCGAGATATGGAAGCTTTCTTT. As protein: CSVWDRLSRDMEAFF.

This clone came up once. This chain links TRBV5-1 with TRBJ2-7, with 7 nucleotides matching TRBD2. CDR1 SGHRS and CDR2 YFSETQ come from the germline V gene. The CDR3 length is 12 residues. V lost 0 bases and J lost 6; bases outside the gene matches: 0. The DNA for the CDR3 is TGCGCCAGCAGCTTGGGCGGGGGCGAGCAGTACTTC. Encoded protein: CASSLGGGEQYF.

J is TRBJ1-2 and V is TRBV5-1; D uncertain. Trimming removed 4 bases at V and 8 bases at J, with 21 bases between. This CDR3 has 15 amino acids. Germline values: CDR1 SGHRS, CDR2 YFSETQ. The CDR3 DNA reads as TGCGCCAGCAGCCCCCTCCCCGGGCGGGGAGAAGGCTACACCTTC. It yields the protein CASSPLPGRGEGYTF.

The chain links TRBV3-1 (or the pseudogene TRBV3-2) to TRBJ2-7, with D maybe TRBD2 (6 bases). CDR1 and CDR2 from the germline V gene are LGHDT and YNNKEL (reference sequence). Trimming shortened V by 3 bases and J by 5 bases, and 11 bases separated the two germline ends. The CDR3 is 13 amino acids. The chain's CDR3 is CASSQRGPNEQYF. The CDR3 DNA reads as TGTGCCAGCAGCCAGCGGGGCCCCAACGAGCAGTACTTC.

The V and J genes are TRBV4-2 and TRBJ1-1; D gene uncertain. There are 14 residues in the CDR3. Trimming left V 1 base short and J 4 bases short, with 10 bases between. Per germline, CDR1 LGHNA and CDR2 YNFKEQ. CDR3 amino acids: CASSQVLGGTEAFF. The CDR3, as DNA: TGTGCCAGCAGCCAAGTTTTAGGAGGCACTGAAGCTTTCTTT.

This clone was detected only once. The chain recombines TRBV4-1 with TRBJ1-2, with D maybe TRBD1 (5 bases). Trimming stripped 2 bases from V and 7 bases from J, with 17 bases between. CDR3 length: 15 amino acids. CDR1 MGHRA and CDR2 YSYEKL come from the germline V gene. CDR3 nucleotides: TGCGCCAGCAGCCAACCCTTGGAGGGGCTGGGTGGCTACACCTTC. It translates to CASSQPLEGLGGYTF.

The DNA of the CDR3 is TGCGCCAGCAGCTTACTAGCGGCGGGGACAGATACGCAGTATTTT. This codes for CASSLLAAGTDTQYF. The rearrangement joins TRBV5-1 to TRBJ2-3; 8 bases are a match to TRBD2. V gave up 2 bases and J gave up 3 bases; unmatched junction bases: 5. This CDR3 spans 15 amino acids. Germline lookup yields CDR1 SGHRS and CDR2 YFSETQ.